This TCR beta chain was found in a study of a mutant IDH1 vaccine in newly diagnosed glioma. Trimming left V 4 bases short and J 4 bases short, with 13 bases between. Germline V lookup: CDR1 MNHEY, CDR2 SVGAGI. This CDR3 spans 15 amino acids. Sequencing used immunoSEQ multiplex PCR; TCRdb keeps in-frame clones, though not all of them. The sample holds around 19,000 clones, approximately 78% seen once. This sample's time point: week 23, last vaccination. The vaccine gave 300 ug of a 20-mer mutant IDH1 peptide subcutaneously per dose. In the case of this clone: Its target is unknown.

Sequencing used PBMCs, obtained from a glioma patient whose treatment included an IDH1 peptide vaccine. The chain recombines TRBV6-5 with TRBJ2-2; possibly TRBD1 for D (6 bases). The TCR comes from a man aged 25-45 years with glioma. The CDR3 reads CASSFGQIITGELFF. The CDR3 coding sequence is TGTGCCAGCAGTTTTGGACAGATAATCACCGGGGAGCTGTTTTTT.